This T cell receptor (beta chain) was documented in a study of blood T cell repertoires in COVID-19. Study-level background: Samples came from the United States, Italy and Spain, spanning acute and convalescent COVID-19.

Original processing methods: Amplification from reference gene primers served as the basis for estimated nucleated cell counts. Sequencing was performed with immunoSEQ multiplex PCR; in TCRdb, only in-frame clones are kept and a portion is missing. V, J and clone size were drawn from that table, and D and trimming were deduced from the DNA. The sample holds about 190,000 clones, around 83% seen once. The germline CDR1 and CDR2 sequences are LNHDA and SQIVND (reference sequence). V gave up 4 bases and J gave up 4 bases; unmatched junction bases: 11. This CDR3 is 17 amino acids long. The sequence was collected from a young woman who had been exposed to COVID-19. V is TRBV19 and J is TRBJ1-2, with 11 bases identical to TRBD1. The specimen sequenced was PBMCs or T cells enriched from blood (not recorded which). CDR3 in amino acids: CASSTGQGAHFGYGYTF. For the CDR3, the DNA is TGTGCCAGTAGTACCGGACAGGGGGCGCATTTCGGCTATGGCTACACCTTC.